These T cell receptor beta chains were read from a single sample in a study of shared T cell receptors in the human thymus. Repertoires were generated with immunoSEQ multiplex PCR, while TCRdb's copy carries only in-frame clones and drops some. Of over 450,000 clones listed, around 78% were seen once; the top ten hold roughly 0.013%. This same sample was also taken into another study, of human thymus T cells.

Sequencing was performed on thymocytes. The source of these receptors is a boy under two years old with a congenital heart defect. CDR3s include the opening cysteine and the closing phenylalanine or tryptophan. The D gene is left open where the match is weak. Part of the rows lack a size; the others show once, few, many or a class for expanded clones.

CDR3: CASSCGTSGRAGCEQYF
DNA: TGCGCCAGCAGCTGTGGGACTAGCGGGAGGGCCGGGTGCGAGCAGTACTTC
D: TRBD2
size: -
V: TRBV5-1
J: TRBJ2-7

CDR3: CASSEGQEGNTIYF
DNA: TGTGCCAGCAGTGAGGGACAGGAGGGAAACACCATATATTTT
D: TRBD1
size: -
V: TRBV6-1
J: TRBJ1-3

CDR3: CASSPQTSGRVNTQYF
DNA: TGTGCCAGCAGCCCACAAACTAGCGGGAGAGTGAATACGCAGTATTTT
D: TRBD2
size: once
V: TRBV7-6
J: TRBJ2-3

CDR3: CASRPQGVGFMNTEAFF
DNA: TGTGCCAGCAGACCTCAGGGGGTCGGCTTTATGAACACTGAAGCTTTCTTT
D: TRBD1
size: -
V: TRBV7-9
J: TRBJ1-1

CDR3: CASSISRRQGRQPQHF
DNA: TGTGCCAGTAGTATAAGCAGGCGGCAGGGCCGTCAGCCCCAGCATTTT
D: -
size: -
V: TRBV19
J: TRBJ1-5

CDR3: CASSRDSGYYGYTF
DNA: TGTGCCAGCAGCCGGGACAGCGGGTACTATGGCTACACCTTC
D: TRBD1
size: -
V: TRBV11-2
J: TRBJ1-2

CDR3: CASSVYGTLGGETQYF
DNA: TGTGCCAGCAGTGTTTATGGGACCCTGGGGGGAGAGACCCAGTACTTC
D: -
size: -
V: TRBV2
J: TRBJ2-5

CDR3: CSAFRGQAGVVEQFF
DNA: TGCAGCGCCTTCAGAGGTCAAGCGGGAGTAGTTGAGCAGTTCTTC
D: TRBD2
size: -
V: TRBV29-1
J: TRBJ2-1

CDR3: CASSFDRGPLDEQFF
DNA: TGTGCCAGCAGTTTTGACAGGGGTCCTTTGGATGAGCAGTTCTTC
D: TRBD1
size: -
V: TRBV27
J: TRBJ2-1

CDR3: CASSLQTHPYEQYF
DNA: TGTGCCAGCAGTTTGCAGACTCACCCCTACGAGCAGTACTTC
D: -
size: -
V: TRBV28
J: TRBJ2-7